The 24 T cell receptor beta chains below come from one sample, sequenced in a study of beta chain features in type 1 diabetes. Their cognate antigens are unknown. Expressed TCRB transcripts were sequenced because the entire RNA isolate underwent reverse transcription. Produced via immunoSEQ multiplex PCR; TCRdb's table is partial and in-frame only. The sample holds some 190,000 clones; 6.5% to 9.5% are singletons and the top ten take around 0.9%. Regarding the study as a whole: Type 1 diabetes patients showed a moderate but significant shortening of TCRB CDR3s in all four CD4+ subsets.

The sample taken for sequencing was central memory CD4+ T cells from blood. The source is a woman in her thirties or forties with type 1 diabetes.

Comment on this clone: The same CDR3 can be traced to other DNA sequences in this sample. The CDR3 DNA sequence: TGCGCCAGCAGCTCGGGACAGGGGAAAGAGACCCAGTACTTC. It codes for CASSSGQGKETQYF. The chain carries TRBV5-1 and TRBJ2-5, with 10 positions matching TRBD1. Germline assignment: CDR1 SGHRS and CDR2 YFSETQ. This CDR3 spans 14 amino acids. V shed 3 bases, J shed 3 bases, and the junction held 2 bases outside the gene matches. Full variable domain (missing parts from reference TRBV5-1 and TRBJ2-5): KAGVTQTPRYLIKTRGQQVTLSCSPISGHRSVSWYQQTPGQGLQFLFEYFSETQRNKGNFPGRFSGRQFSNSRSEMNVSTLELGDSALYLCASSSGQGKETQYFGPGTRLLVL.

The chain combines TRBV6-6 with TRBJ2-2; a possible D gene is TRBD2 (5 bases). The germline V gene encodes CDR1 MNHNY and CDR2 SVGAGI (reference sequence). Between the trimmed V and J ends, which lost 8 bases and 7 bases, there was a span of 8 bases. The CDR3 contains 11 residues. The CDR3 is CASEGGGELFF. The CDR3 region has the DNA TGTGCCAGCGAGGGTGGCGGGGAGCTGTTTTTT.

This clone was counted a few times. The chain links TRBV28 to TRBJ1-5; D gene ambiguous. Trimming cost V 3 bases and J 6 bases, with 15 bases left between them. Germline V gives CDR1 MDHEN, CDR2 SYDVKM. The CDR3 has 15 residues. CDR3 sequence (DNA): TGTGCCAGCAGTTTCCCCGCAGGCGCAAGTCAGCCCCAGCATTTT. This gives the protein CASSFPAGASQPQHF.

The chain joins TRBV11-2 to TRBJ2-7; D unclear. The CDR3 extends over 14 amino acids. Germline lookup yields CDR1 SGHAT and CDR2 FQNNGV. Trimming cost V 4 bases and J 1 base, with 11 bases left between them. This CDR3 is CASSSRLESYEQYF. The CDR3 DNA is TGTGCCAGCAGCTCGAGACTGGAATCCTACGAGCAGTACTTC.

A note on this clone: One end of the junction fails to match germline, which may point to a read error. The chain has TRBV7-7 and TRBJ2-7, with TRBD2 matching over 8 bases. Germline V gene sequence: CDR1 SSHAT, CDR2 FNYEAQ (reference sequence). The CDR3 totals 15 residues. CDR3 in DNA: TGTGCTAGCAGCTTAGGGGCGGGGGGCGCGTACGAGCAGTACTTC. It encodes CASSLGAGGAYEQYF.

This clone was seen only a few times. The V call is TRBV15, the J call TRBJ2-3, with a weak D call TRBD2 (6 bases). The ends were cut back, 3 bases at V and 2 bases at J, with 9 bases in the middle. Germline CDR1 reads LNHNV; CDR2 reads YYDKDF (reference sequence). CDR3 length: 14 residues. The CDR3 nucleotides read TGTGCCACCAGCAGCGGGAGCATCACAGATACGCAGTATTTT. Amino acids: CATSSGSITDTQYF.

There are a few counts of this clone. Other DNA sequences in this specimen translate into the identical CDR3. This chain uses TRBV7-2 with TRBJ2-3, with TRBD2 matching 11 bases. J gave up 3 bases and V 2 bases, and 10 bases lay outside the gene matches. The CDR3 covers 18 residues. Germline V gene sequence: CDR1 SGHTA, CDR2 FQGNSA. CDR3 in amino acids: CASSLRLAGGPTTDTQYF. CDR3 sequence (DNA): TGTGCCAGCAGCTTAAGGTTAGCGGGAGGGCCTACGACAGATACGCAGTATTTT.

This clone has more than one count but fewer than ten. The gene calls are TRBV6-1 and TRBJ1-1; 7 nucleotides match TRBD1. The V gene's germline CDR1 is MNHNS and CDR2 SASEGT. The CDR3 sequence is 14 residues long. V shed 5 bases, J shed 1 base, and the junction held 4 bases outside the gene matches. This chain's CDR3 is CASSIRQGNTEAFF. The CDR3 DNA sequence: TGTGCCAGCAGTATACGACAGGGGAACACTGAAGCTTTCTTT.

V is TRBV4-1 and J is TRBJ2-3; the D gene is possibly TRBD1 (6 bases). Germline V gives CDR1 MGHRA, CDR2 YSYEKL. Trimming shortened V by 2 bases and J by 5 bases, and 17 bases separated the two germline ends. This CDR3 has 16 amino acids. The CDR3 DNA follows: TGCGCCAGCAGCCAAAATGGCCATCTACAGGGAGATACGCAGTATTTT. Encoded protein: CASSQNGHLQGDTQYF.

The rearrangement uses TRBV13 and TRBJ2-6; D gene ambiguous. V was trimmed by 5 bases and J by 0 bases, leaving 11 bases between them. The germline V gene has CDR1 PRHDT and CDR2 FYEKMQ (reference sequence). This CDR3 has 16 residues. Here the CDR3 DNA reads TGTGCCAGCAGCCCACCCCGTAGCTCTGGGGCCAACGTCCTGACTTTC. As protein: CASSPPRSSGANVLTF.

The rearrangement uses TRBV30 and TRBJ2-3, with TRBD2 matching 7 bases. There are 14 residues in the CDR3. The junction had 9 bases not matched to a gene; V was cut back by 3 bases and J by 6 bases. The V gene's germline CDR1 is GTSNPN and CDR2 SVGIG (reference sequence). CDR3 protein: CAWRSSGPLDTQYF. The DNA for the CDR3 is TGTGCCTGGAGGTCTAGCGGTCCTCTGGATACGCAGTATTTT.

This clone has only a few counts. The chain carries TRBV11-2 and TRBJ2-5; the D gene is possibly TRBD1 (5 bases). V dropped 2 bases and J dropped 5 bases, with 9 bases sitting between them. The length of the CDR3 is 13 residues. Per the germline V gene, CDR1 is SGHAT and CDR2 is FQNNGV. For the CDR3, the DNA is TGTGCCAGCAGCTTAAGCAGGGCGGAGACCCAGTACTTC. Protein product: CASSLSRAETQYF. Supplemented by reference TRBV11-2 and TRBJ2-5, the full variable domain reads EAGVAQSPRYKIIEKRQSVAFWCNPISGHATLYWYQQILGQGPKLLIQFQNNGVVDDSQLPKDRFSAERLKGVDSTLKIQPAKLEDSAVYLCASSLSRAETQYFGPGTRLLVL.

The chain joins TRBV7-2 to TRBJ2-1, with 8 bases that match TRBD1. The CDR3 loop spans 16 amino acids. Losses at the gene ends were 0 bases for V and 5 bases for J; bases not matched to a gene: 6. The germline gives CDR1 SGHTA, CDR2 FQGNSA. CDR3 coding DNA: TGTGCCAGCAGCTTAGCGGCACAGGGGGTGGACAATGAGCAGTTCTTC. This gives the protein CASSLAAQGVDNEQFF. Complete variable domain (other parts from reference TRBV7-2 and TRBJ2-1): GAGVSQSPSNKVTEKGKDVELRCDPISGHTALYWYRQSLGQGLEFLIYFQGNSAPDKSGLPSDRFSAERTGGSVSTLTIQRTQQEDSAVYLCASSLAAQGVDNEQFFGPGTRLTVL.

This clone was observed many times. The gene calls are TRBV6-6 and TRBJ1-4, with D possibly being TRBD1 (6 bases). This CDR3 region has 14 residues. V was cut by 6 bases and J by 3 bases, with 11 bases left in between. The germline V gene encodes CDR1 MNHNY and CDR2 SVGAGI (reference sequence). This chain's CDR3 is CASRDSQSNEKLFF. In DNA form, the CDR3 reads TGTGCCAGCAGGGACAGTCAGTCTAATGAAAAACTGTTTTTT.

J is TRBJ1-2 and V is TRBV4-3; 11 bases map to TRBD1. The CDR3 totals 18 residues. Germline trimming cut 3 bases from V and 5 bases from J; bases unmatched to any gene: 14. CDR1 and CDR2 (germline): LGHNA, YSLEER. The CDR3 loop is CASSQGDQLGQGAYGYTF. CDR3 nucleotides: TGCGCCAGCAGCCAGGGGGATCAGCTCGGACAGGGGGCATATGGCTACACCTTC.

V and J are TRBV7-2 and TRBJ2-3; TRBD2 matches at 8 bases. CDR1 is SGHTA, CDR2 FQGNSA, per germline. The CDR3 sequence is 15 residues long. V dropped 3 bases and J dropped 4; count of bases not matched to a gene: 6. In nucleotides, the CDR3 is TGTGCCAGCAGCTTCGTACGGGGGGGTGCAGATACGCAGTATTTT. This gives the protein CASSFVRGGADTQYF.

This clone has a handful of counts. This chain joins TRBV19 and TRBJ2-7; possible D gene TRBD2, 5 bases. The germline V and J ends were trimmed by 6 bases and 2 bases, with 14 bases remaining between them. There are 14 residues in the CDR3. CDR1 LNHDA and CDR2 SQIVND come from the germline V gene (reference sequence). The CDR3 nucleotides are TGTGCCAGTAGCAGCGGCGCCGGGGCCTACGAGCAGTACTTC. Its protein product is CASSSGAGAYEQYF. The whole variable domain, filled in from reference TRBV19 and TRBJ2-7, reads DGGITQSPKYLFRKEGQNVTLSCEQNLNHDAMYWYRQDPGQGLRLIYYSQIVNDFQKGDIAEGYSVSREKKESFPLTVTSAQKNPTAFYLCASSSGAGAYEQYFGPGTRLTVT.

The sample holds a few counts of this clone. CDR3 protein: CASSSGPAFF. As DNA, the CDR3 is TGTGCCAGCAGCTCAGGGCCGGCTTTCTTT. The J gene is TRBJ1-1, the V gene TRBV7-9; TRBD1 is a possible D gene (5 bases). Trimming stripped 4 bases from V and 11 bases from J, with 8 bases between. The CDR3 has 10 residues. The germline gives CDR1 SEHNR, CDR2 FQNEAQ (reference sequence).

The rearrangement uses TRBV5-5 and TRBJ2-3; possible D gene TRBD1, 5 bases. The V end was cut by 0 bases, the J end by 2 bases, with 13 bases between. From germline, CDR1 is SGHKS and CDR2 YYEKEE (reference sequence). CDR3 size: 16 residues. In DNA, the CDR3 is TGTGCCAGCAGCTTGGGGGGCAACGTCGTCACAGATACGCAGTATTTT. Amino acids: CASSLGGNVVTDTQYF.

CDR3 nucleotide sequence: TGTGCCAGTAGTCAAAACAGGGGGTACTCCTACAATGAGCAGTTCTTC. Translation gives CASSQNRGYSYNEQFF. The genes are TRBV19 and TRBJ2-1; 8 bases fit TRBD1. Looked up from germline, CDR1 is LNHDA and CDR2 is SQIVND (reference sequence). CDR3 size: 16 residues. Germline trimming cut 5 bases from V and 0 bases from J; bases unmatched to any gene: 6.

This clone has just a few counts. The chain joins TRBV30 to TRBJ2-5; 11 bases agree with TRBD2. Germline lookup yields CDR1 GTSNPN and CDR2 SVGIG (reference sequence). Unmatched junction bases numbered 3, after V lost 7 bases and J lost 2 bases. The CDR3 runs 13 residues. The chain's CDR3 is CALTSGAQETQYF. CDR3 coding DNA: TGTGCCTTGACTAGCGGGGCACAAGAGACCCAGTACTTC.

The chain employs TRBV2 and TRBJ1-1; D is perhaps TRBD1 (6 bases). CDR1 is SNHLY and CDR2 is FYNNEI in the germline V gene. V lost 8 bases and J 7 bases, leaving 17 bases between the germline ends. The CDR3 is 13 amino acids. The CDR3 reads CASLRGRTSEAFF. The CDR3 DNA sequence: TGTGCCAGCCTCAGGGGCCGGACGAGTGAAGCTTTCTTT.

The chain carries TRBV19 and TRBJ2-3; no firm D call. Germline CDR1 LNHDA, CDR2 SQIVND (reference sequence). V dropped 1 base and J dropped 0 bases, with 8 bases sitting between them. The CDR3 length is 15 residues. CDR3 sequence: CASSIARMSTDTQYF. The CDR3 nucleotides are TGTGCCAGTAGTATAGCCAGGATGAGCACAGATACGCAGTATTTT.

The V gene is TRBV30, the J gene TRBJ2-6; TRBD1 agrees at 9 bases. Unmatched junction bases numbered 5, after V lost 5 bases and J lost 3 bases. From germline, CDR1 is GTSNPN and CDR2 SVGIG (reference sequence). This CDR3 comprises 15 residues. This chain's CDR3 is CAWDRGGHGANVLTF. Written as DNA, the CDR3 is TGTGCCTGGGACAGGGGGGGTCATGGGGCCAACGTCCTGACTTTC.